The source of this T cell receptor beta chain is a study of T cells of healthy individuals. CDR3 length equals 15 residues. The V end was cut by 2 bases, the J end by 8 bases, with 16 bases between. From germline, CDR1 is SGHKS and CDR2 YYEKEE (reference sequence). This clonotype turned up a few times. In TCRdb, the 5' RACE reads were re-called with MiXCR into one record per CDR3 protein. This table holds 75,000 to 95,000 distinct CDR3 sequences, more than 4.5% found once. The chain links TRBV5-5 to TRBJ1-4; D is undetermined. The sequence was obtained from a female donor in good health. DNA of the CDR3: TGTGCCAGCAGCTTTTTAATTGCTCGGTCGGAAAAACTGTTTTTT. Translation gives CASSFLIARSEKLFF.